Each of the 14 T cell receptor beta chains below was sequenced from the same sample in a study of response to subunit inactivated influenza vaccine. TCRdb processed the RT-PCR reads anew with MiXCR; each CDR3 protein has one entry. The table has roughly 700,000 distinct CDR3 sequences, around 14% seen once. This material consisted of PBMCs from blood, taken roughly 2 weeks before vaccination. These receptors all stem from a man aged 50 to 59 who received an inactivated influenza vaccine.

The V call is TRBV12-3 or TRBV12-4, the J call TRBJ2-7; perhaps TRBD1 as D (5 bases). V gave up 5 bases and J gave up 3 bases, with 11 bases separating them. The CDR3 runs to 13 residues. CDR3 DNA sequence: TGTGCCAGCAGTACACAGGAGAACTACGAGCAGTACTTC. It is translated as CASSTQENYEQYF.

This clonotype was seen at least ten times. This chain connects TRBV29-1 to TRBJ2-5; maybe TRBD2 (6 bases). Germline CDR1 is SQVTM and CDR2 is ANQGSEA. The germline V and J ends were trimmed by 7 bases and 5 bases, with 8 bases remaining between them. The CDR3 is made up of 10 amino acids. CDR3 region: CSGGDETQYF. The DNA for the CDR3 is TGCAGCGGGGGGGACGAGACCCAGTACTTC.

This clonotype was counted only a few times. This rearrangement joins TRBV28 to TRBJ1-1, with 7 bases identical to TRBD1. CDR1 MDHEN and CDR2 SYDVKM come from the germline V gene. The V segment lost 6 bases and the J segment 1 base; nucleotides outside the gene matches: 5. The CDR3 spans 14 residues. The CDR3 spells CASRPGQQNTEAFF. The DNA for the CDR3 is TGTGCCAGCAGACCGGGACAGCAGAACACTGAAGCTTTCTTT.

This clonotype occurred a few times. This chain links TRBV29-1 with TRBJ1-2, with 10 positions matching TRBD1. The germline V gene encodes CDR1 SQVTM and CDR2 ANQGSEA. V gave up 5 bases and J gave up 10 bases; unmatched junction bases: 10. The CDR3 has 13 amino acids. As DNA, the CDR3 is TGCAGCGTTCTCACCTCCGGACAGGGGGACTACACCTTC. Protein: CSVLTSGQGDYTF.

Points on this clonotype: This may come from a read error, since a much larger clone is one base off. Lacking the conserved final phenylalanine or tryptophan, this CDR3 likely reflects a read error. CDR3 loop: CASSLASLAGGFQETQYL. The CDR3 DNA reads as TGTGCCAGCAGCTTGGCCTCGCTAGCGGGGGGCTTTCAAGAGACCCAGTACTTA. The chain joins TRBV5-5 to TRBJ2-5; 11 bases agree with TRBD2. The trim removed 0 bases at V and 2 bases at J, leaving 9 bases unmatched. CDR3 length: 18 residues. Germline V CDR1 and CDR2: SGHKS, YYEKEE (reference sequence).

Details on this clonotype: An end of the junction does not agree with germline; a read error may underlie this. J is TRBJ2-6 and V is TRBV23-1, with D possibly being TRBD2 (6 bases). TRBV23-1 is classed as an ORF, of uncertain function. This CDR3 spans 16 amino acids. The CDR3: CANSQSGETGANVLTF. Here the CDR3 DNA reads TGCGCCAACAGTCAATCGGGGGAGACTGGGGCCAACGTCCTGACTTTC.

This clonotype was seen repeatedly, ten times or more. The chain carries TRBV4-2 and TRBJ2-7, with 7 positions matching TRBD1. CDR3 length: 14 residues. Germline CDR1 and CDR2: LGHNA and YNFKEQ. The V segment lost 4 bases and the J segment 4 bases; nucleotides outside the gene matches: 7. The CDR3 bases are TGTGCCAGCAGCCCTGCTGGGACAGCTTACGAGCAGTACTTC. The encoded protein is CASSPAGTAYEQYF.

The chain employs TRBV28 and TRBJ2-7, with 13 bases identical to TRBD2. Germline CDR1 is MDHEN and CDR2 is SYDVKM. Trimming cost V 4 bases and J 8 bases; bases outside gene matches: 20. CDR3 length: 19 residues. The CDR3 is CASSSRLAGGAPRRGKQYF. The CDR3 DNA reads TGTGCCAGCAGTTCTCGACTAGCGGGGGGCGCCCCGCGACGAGGAAAGCAGTACTTC.

This clonotype was detected only a few times. The rearrangement uses TRBV4-2 and TRBJ2-7; 8 bases line up with TRBD2. The CDR3 covers 14 residues. Germline CDR1 LGHNA, CDR2 YNFKEQ. V shed 0 bases, J shed 7 bases, and the junction held 5 bases outside the gene matches. CDR3 in amino acids: CASSQDGLAGEQYF. Written as DNA, the CDR3 is TGTGCCAGCAGCCAAGATGGACTAGCCGGAGAGCAGTACTTC.

This clonotype was detected ten times or more. The J gene is TRBJ2-1, the V gene TRBV3-1, with 8 positions matching TRBD2. Germline-derived CDR1 and CDR2 are LGHDT and YNNKEL (reference sequence). The CDR3 runs 15 residues. Losses at the gene ends were 2 bases for V and 6 bases for J; bases not matched to a gene: 6. The CDR3 bases are TGTGCCAGCAGCCAAATTGGTCTAGCGGGCAATGAGCAGTTCTTC. This codes for CASSQIGLAGNEQFF.

V usage is TRBV11-2 and J usage is TRBJ2-5, with D possibly matching TRBD1 (6 bases). The CDR3 consists of 15 residues. Trimming took off 0 bases at V and 5 bases at J, with 13 bases between the two ends. Germline CDR1 is SGHAT and CDR2 is FQNNGV. DNA for the CDR3: TGTGCCAGCAGCTTAGATCCAGGGGAGTGGGAGACCCAGTACTTC. It codes for CASSLDPGEWETQYF.

This chain links TRBV5-1 with TRBJ2-3, with D hard to call. The CDR3 runs to 15 residues. Per the germline V gene, CDR1 is SGHRS and CDR2 is YFSETQ. Trimming removed 3 bases from V and 6 bases from J, with 17 bases in between. The CDR3 region is CASSSGSVRVDTQYF. CDR3 nucleotide sequence: TGCGCCAGCAGCTCGGGTTCGGTTCGGGTTGATACGCAGTATTTT.

A note on this clonotype: A much bigger clone sits one base away, suggesting this may be a read error. This CDR3 fails to terminate in the conserved phenylalanine or tryptophan, so it likely reflects a read error. This chain joins TRBV7-2 and TRBJ2-6; D call uncertain. This CDR3 contains 15 residues. Germline lookup yields CDR1 SGHTA and CDR2 FQGNSA. Trimming took off 6 bases at V and 0 bases at J, with 9 bases between the two ends. The CDR3 protein is CASSSVFSGANVLTS. The CDR3 bases are TGTGCCAGCAGTTCCGTCTTCTCTGGGGCCAACGTCCTGACTTCC.

The chain links TRBV2 to TRBJ1-2; 10 positions agree with TRBD1. Germline V gives CDR1 SNHLY, CDR2 FYNNEI. The J segment lost 10 bases and the V segment lost 4 bases, leaving 9 bases of the junction unmatched. The CDR3 sequence is 14 residues long. This CDR3 is CASSVFVGQGYYTF. The DNA of the CDR3 is TGTGCCAGCAGTGTATTTGTGGGACAGGGGTACTACACCTTC.